The T cell receptor (beta chain) described here comes from a study of T cell responses to AZD1222 COVID-19 vaccine. Study findings and constraints: Repertoires in all cases were sampled only once the peak T cell response had passed. The donor group comprised mostly white British people and more females; the analysis possibly underestimated clonal diversity. CD4 TCRs covered the whole spike, strongest at regions 160-218 and 743-854.

Assay used: immunoSEQ multiplex PCR; TCRdb lists only in-frame clones, some missing. The repertoire has more than 100,000 clones, about 90% of them found once; the top ten carry around 1.7%. About this clone: The antigen remains unidentified.

Germline CDR1 and CDR2: LGHDT and YNNKEL (reference sequence). V was pared by 5 bases and J by 5 bases, with 8 bases of the junction left unmatched. This CDR3 has 14 amino acids. The clonotype was recovered from an adult in good health. Sample: peripheral blood, taken on day 0 of AZD1222 vaccination. The gene calls are TRBV3-1 (or the pseudogene TRBV3-2) and TRBJ1-1; 7 bases are a match to TRBD1. CDR3 DNA: TGTGCCAGCAGCTATACAGGGGCGAGGACTGAAGCTTTCTTT. Translated, it gives CASSYTGARTEAFF.